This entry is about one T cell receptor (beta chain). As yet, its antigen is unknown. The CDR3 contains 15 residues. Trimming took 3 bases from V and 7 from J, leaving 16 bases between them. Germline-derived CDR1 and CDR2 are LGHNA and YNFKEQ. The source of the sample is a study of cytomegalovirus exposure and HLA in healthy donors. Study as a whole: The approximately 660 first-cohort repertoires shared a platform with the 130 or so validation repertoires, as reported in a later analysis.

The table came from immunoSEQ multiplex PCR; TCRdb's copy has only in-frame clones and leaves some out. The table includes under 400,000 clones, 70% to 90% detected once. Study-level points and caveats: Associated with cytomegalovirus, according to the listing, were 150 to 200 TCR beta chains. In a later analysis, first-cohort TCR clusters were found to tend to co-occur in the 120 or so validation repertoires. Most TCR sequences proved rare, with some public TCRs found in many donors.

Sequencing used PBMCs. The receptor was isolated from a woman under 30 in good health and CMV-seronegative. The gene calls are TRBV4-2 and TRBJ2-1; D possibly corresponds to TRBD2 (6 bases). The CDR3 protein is CASSHAGTGLNEQFF. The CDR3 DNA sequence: TGTGCCAGCAGCCACGCGGGGACCGGCTTGAATGAGCAGTTCTTC.